Shown below are 14 T cell receptor beta chains from a single sample sequenced in a study of human T cells and chemical hapten exposure. A single record per CDR3 protein comes from TCRdb applying MiXCR to the RACE reads. The sample includes a few hundred thousand distinct CDR3 sequences, around 6% of them seen just once. Time point here: patch test 2, 6 weeks after DPC sensitization. As to treatment: therapeutic diphenylcyclopropenone sensitization with weekly scalp DPC. The sample here was whole blood, taken in connection with sensitization to the hapten diphenylcyclopropenone (DPC). The receptors shown here come from a woman under 30 with alopecia areata. Some clones in this sample may be carry-over from other donors' samples.

The chain uses TRBV6-1 and TRBJ2-3; 7 bases are a match to TRBD2. The germline V gene has CDR1 MNHNS and CDR2 SASEGT. Trimming cost V 6 bases and J 0 bases; bases outside gene matches: 6. CDR3 length: 15 amino acids. CDR3 nucleotide sequence: TGTGCCAGCAGGGGAGGTAGCGGGAGCACAGATACGCAGTATTTT. Encoded protein: CASRGGSGSTDTQYF.

CDR3 region: CASSPPGQGIYEQYF. CDR3 DNA sequence: TGTGCCAGCAGCCCCCCGGGACAGGGTATCTACGAGCAGTACTTC. This sequence joins TRBV6-6 and TRBJ2-7; 9 bases agree with TRBD1. Trimming cost V 6 bases and J 3 bases; bases outside gene matches: 9. The CDR3 is made up of 15 amino acids. The germline V gene has CDR1 MNHNY and CDR2 SVGAGI (reference sequence).

This clonotype has a count of ten or more. This chain uses TRBV7-9 with TRBJ1-5; D possibly corresponds to TRBD1 (6 bases). The germline V gene has CDR1 SEHNR and CDR2 FQNEAQ (reference sequence). CDR3 length: 16 amino acids. V dropped 1 base and J dropped 2 bases, with 12 bases sitting between them. Here the CDR3 DNA reads TGTGCCAGCAGCTTAGAGATAGCAGGGGGCAATCAGCCCCAGCATTTT. Translation gives CASSLEIAGGNQPQHF.

This clonotype was seen a few times. The V and J genes are TRBV6-5 and TRBJ1-5, with D possibly being TRBD1 (5 bases). The CDR3 runs to 15 residues. Trimming removed 2 bases at V and 5 bases at J, with 13 bases between. Germline V gives CDR1 MNHEY, CDR2 SVGAGI. Here the CDR3 reads CASSYAWDGHQPQHF. CDR3 in DNA: TGTGCCAGCAGTTACGCGTGGGACGGCCATCAGCCCCAGCATTTT.

This chain joins TRBV6-4 and TRBJ2-3; 7 positions match TRBD1. V shed 3 bases and J 2 bases; nucleotides not matched to a gene: 2. This CDR3 comprises 14 residues. Germline V gives CDR1 MRHNA, CDR2 SNTAGT. CDR3 DNA: TGTGCCAGCAGTGAGGGACAGTTCACAGATACGCAGTATTTT. This codes for CASSEGQFTDTQYF.

This clonotype was recorded at least ten times. The chain employs TRBV28 and TRBJ1-6; 9 nucleotides line up with TRBD1. The germline V gene encodes CDR1 MDHEN and CDR2 SYDVKM. The CDR3 totals 13 residues. Trimming cost V 7 bases and J 8 bases; bases outside gene matches: 3. CDR3 region: CASTRDRDSPLHF. CDR3 DNA: TGTGCCAGCACCCGGGACAGGGATTCACCCCTCCACTTT. The full variable domain, rest sourced from reference TRBV28 and TRBJ1-6, is DVKVTQSSRYLVKRTGEKVFLECVQDMDHENMFWYRQDPGLGLRLIYFSYDVKMKEKGDIPEGYSVSREKKERFSLILESASTNQTSMYLCASTRDRDSPLHFGNGTRLTVT.

Only a few counts were recorded for this clonotype. The V call is TRBV9, the J call TRBJ2-5, with D unclear. CDR1 SGDLS and CDR2 YYNGEE come from the germline V gene. This CDR3 comprises 13 residues. The V end lost 0 bases, the J end lost 2 bases, and 5 bases lay between the germline ends. In DNA form, the CDR3 reads TGTGCCAGCAGCGTAGGGGGACAAGAGACCCAGTACTTC. This encodes CASSVGGQETQYF.

This clonotype was seen more than once but under ten times. The chain employs TRBV6-1 and TRBJ2-7; possibly TRBD2 for D (7 bases). V lost 9 bases to trimming and J lost 3 bases, with 21 bases between them. The CDR3 has 15 amino acids. The germline CDR1 and CDR2 sequences are MNHNS and SASEGT. The CDR3 bases are TGTGCCAGTCGGGGAGGGGGGATCCTGGGCTACGAGCAGTACTTC. Encoded protein: CASRGGGILGYEQYF.

In this sample, this clonotype turned up many times. The rearrangement links TRBV27 to TRBJ2-1, with 7 bases fitting TRBD2. Germline lookup yields CDR1 MNHEY and CDR2 SMNVEV (reference sequence). V was pared by 8 bases and J by 15 bases, with 16 bases of the junction left unmatched. The CDR3 spans 13 residues. As DNA, the CDR3 is TGTGCCAGCGGCCGACTAGCTTCTTCGGGGGTGTTCTTC. Translating gives CASGRLASSGVFF.

This clonotype came up a few times. The CDR3 is CATSEMEELFF. The CDR3 coding sequence is TGTGCCACCAGTGAAATGGAGGAGCTGTTTTTT. The chain has TRBV24-1 and TRBJ2-2; D ambiguous. The germline V and J ends were trimmed by 4 bases and 10 bases, with 6 bases remaining between them. Germline lookup yields CDR1 KGHDR and CDR2 SFDVKD. This CDR3 spans 11 amino acids.

This clonotype was observed at least ten times. The chain uses TRBV6-6 and TRBJ1-5; D gene unclear. CDR3 length: 14 residues. Between the trimmed V and J ends, which lost 2 bases and 4 bases, there was a span of 9 bases. CDR1 and CDR2 from the germline V gene are MNHNY and SVGAGI (reference sequence). CDR3 region: CASSYQADNQPQHF. CDR3 DNA: TGTGCCAGCAGTTACCAGGCAGATAATCAGCCCCAGCATTTT.

The V call is TRBV14, the J call TRBJ2-1, with D uncertain. Trimming removed 2 bases at V and 3 bases at J, with 5 bases between. The germline gives CDR1 SGHDN, CDR2 FVKESK. This CDR3 has 13 residues. DNA of the CDR3: TGTGCCAGCAGCCAACAATACTACAATGAGCAGTTCTTC. Amino acid sequence: CASSQQYYNEQFF.

This clonotype was observed at least ten times. V usage is TRBV29-1 and J usage is TRBJ1-1; 11 bases agree with TRBD1. CDR1 is SQVTM and CDR2 is ANQGSEA in the germline V gene. V trimming: 8 bases; J trimming: 5 bases; junction bases outside the gene matches: 7. The CDR3 has 13 amino acids. The CDR3 DNA reads TGCAGCACTGGACAGGGGGCGCGAACTGAAGCTTTCTTT. This translates into CSTGQGARTEAFF.

The chain couples TRBV7-6 to TRBJ1-5; no definite D call. From germline, CDR1 is SGHVS and CDR2 FNYEAQ. V was cut by 1 base and J by 7 bases, with 20 bases left in between. This CDR3 region has 17 residues. The CDR3 region has the DNA TGTGCCAGCAGCTTAGAACGATCGGGTCCGTCGATACAGCCCCAGCATTTT. Amino acid sequence: CASSLERSGPSIQPQHF.